These 27 T cell receptor beta chains share one sample of origin, sequenced in a study of T cell responses to AZD1222 COVID-19 vaccine. The data were produced by immunoSEQ multiplex PCR, yet TCRdb's version contains in-frame clones alone and is incomplete. The sample has more than 30,000 clones, approximately 90% seen once. Specimen: peripheral blood, collected 28 days after the second AZD1222 dose. The origin of the receptors is an adult who received the AZD1222 COVID-19 vaccine.

The chain combines TRBV28 with TRBJ2-3, with 16 bases matching TRBD2. CDR1 is MDHEN, CDR2 SYDVKM, per germline. Germline trimming cut 7 bases from V and 0 bases from J; bases unmatched to any gene: 7. This CDR3 region has 18 residues. This CDR3 is CASTRVGLAGGSTDTQYF. The CDR3 DNA sequence: TGTGCCAGCACCCGGGTGGGACTAGCGGGGGGGAGCACAGATACGCAGTATTTT.

The gene calls are TRBV5-1 and TRBJ2-7; D not certain. This CDR3 comprises 13 residues. Trimming cost V 3 bases and J 7 bases, with 14 bases left between them. Germline CDR1 reads SGHRS; CDR2 reads YFSETQ. The CDR3 spells CASSSPGSSEQYF. The CDR3 DNA is TGCGCCAGCAGCTCCCCCGGGTCTAGTGAGCAGTACTTC.

The rearrangement links TRBV28 to TRBJ1-5, with a tentative D call TRBD1 (5 bases). Germline V gene data show CDR1 as MDHEN and CDR2 as SYDVKM. The CDR3 contains 15 residues. V was cut by 6 bases and J by 3 bases, with 15 bases left in between. Here the CDR3 DNA reads TGTGCCAGCAGCATCCGAGACAGTTTCAATCAGCCCCAGCATTTT. The encoded protein is CASSIRDSFNQPQHF.

The chain recombines TRBV2 with TRBJ2-5; no clear D. Trimming removed 6 bases at V and 4 bases at J, with 18 bases between. This CDR3 spans 15 amino acids. Germline V gene data show CDR1 as SNHLY and CDR2 as FYNNEI. DNA for the CDR3: TGTGCCAGCAGGGACGGGCCTTATCACCGAGAGACCCAGTACTTC. Translating it yields CASRDGPYHRETQYF.

In this sample, this clone turned up once. The V and J genes are TRBV7-3 and TRBJ1-1; perhaps TRBD1 as D (6 bases). Germline CDR1 SGHTA, CDR2 FQGTGA. This CDR3 region has 14 residues. Between the trimmed V and J ends, which lost 3 bases and 5 bases, there was a span of 13 bases. The DNA for the CDR3 is TGTGCCAGCAGCTTTGATCAGGGGAGTACTGAAGCTTTCTTT. Residues: CASSFDQGSTEAFF.

This clone was found a few times. V is TRBV3-1 (or the pseudogene TRBV3-2) and J is TRBJ1-6, with a possible D match to TRBD1 (5 bases). Germline-derived CDR1 and CDR2 are LGHDT and YNNKEL (reference sequence). The V and J ends lost 4 bases and 11 bases respectively, with 15 bases between them. This CDR3 has 14 amino acids. The CDR3 loop reads CASSLTGFEAPLHF. The CDR3 nucleotides read TGTGCCAGCAGCCTCACAGGCTTTGAGGCACCCCTCCACTTT.

This CDR3 reads CASSFGKNTGELFF. The DNA of the CDR3 is TGCGCCAGCAGCTTTGGGAAAAACACCGGGGAGCTGTTTTTT. The V call is TRBV5-1, the J call TRBJ2-2; D not resolved. Trimming stripped 2 bases from V and 2 bases from J, with 7 bases between. This CDR3 contains 14 residues. Germline V CDR1 and CDR2: SGHRS, YFSETQ.

This clone was observed a single time. The DNA of the CDR3 is TGTGCCACCAGTGACGCCGGGGGACAGGGGGGTACTAGCGGGGAGAACAATGAGCAGTTCTTC. It yields the protein CATSDAGGQGGTSGENNEQFF. This chain uses TRBV24-1 with TRBJ2-1; D might be TRBD1 (11 bases). There are 21 residues in the CDR3. V lost 4 bases and J 5 bases, leaving 32 bases between the germline ends. The germline gives CDR1 KGHDR, CDR2 SFDVKD.

This chain uses TRBV27 with TRBJ1-1; D not resolved. Trimming removed 2 bases from V and 5 bases from J, with 9 bases in between. CDR3 length: 13 residues. CDR1 is MNHEY, CDR2 SMNVEV, per germline (reference sequence). DNA for the CDR3: TGTGCCAGCAGTTTACCTGGGTGGACTGAAGCTTTCTTT. It specifies CASSLPGWTEAFF.

The V gene is TRBV18, the J gene TRBJ2-3; TRBD1 might be the D (5 bases). Germline V lookup: CDR1 KGHSH, CDR2 LQKENI. V was pared by 2 bases and J by 5 bases, with 14 bases between. This CDR3 is 15 amino acids long. This CDR3 reads CASSPSQGLGDTQYF. In DNA, the CDR3 is TGTGCCAGCTCACCATCTCAGGGTTTGGGAGATACGCAGTATTTT.

CDR3 DNA sequence: TGTGCCAGCAGCCAAGCCTATGAAGCTTTCTTT. Translation gives CASSQAYEAFF. The chain is built from TRBV3-1 (or the pseudogene TRBV3-2) and TRBJ1-1, with D hard to call. The length of the CDR3 is 11 residues. V dropped 1 base and J dropped 7 bases, with 4 bases sitting between them. CDR1 LGHDT and CDR2 YNNKEL come from the germline V gene (reference sequence).

The chain combines TRBV6-5 with TRBJ1-5, with 7 positions matching TRBD1. After removal of 5 bases from V and 4 bases from J, the junction contained 8 bases not matched to a gene. The V gene's germline CDR1 is MNHEY and CDR2 SVGAGI. The CDR3 sequence is 15 residues long. This CDR3 is CASSLPRQGNQPQHF. The CDR3 DNA is TGTGCCAGCAGTCTACCCCGACAGGGAAATCAGCCCCAGCATTTT.

The rearrangement joins TRBV18 to TRBJ1-5; unclear D gene. V shed 2 bases and J shed 2 bases, with 10 bases lying between them. This CDR3 spans 15 amino acids. Germline V CDR1 and CDR2: KGHSH, LQKENI. The DNA for the CDR3 is TGTGCCAGCTCACCATCCGGGTATGGCAATCAGCCCCAGCATTTT. This translates into CASSPSGYGNQPQHF.

The chain combines TRBV5-1 with TRBJ1-4; D perhaps matches TRBD1 (5 bases). The CDR3 runs to 14 residues. Germline lookup yields CDR1 SGHRS and CDR2 YFSETQ. The V and J ends lost 5 bases and 1 base respectively, with 9 bases between them. CDR3 bases: TGCGCCAGCAGTTGGGGCGGAACTAATGAAAAACTGTTTTTT. It specifies CASSWGGTNEKLFF.

The chain links TRBV4-1 to TRBJ2-3, with 7 bases lining up with TRBD1. The CDR3 contains 14 residues. Germline V gives CDR1 MGHRA, CDR2 YSYEKL. V was pared by 3 bases and J by 3 bases, with 3 bases of the junction left unmatched. In nucleotides, the CDR3 is TGCGCCAGCAGCCACCCGGACAGGACAGATACGCAGTATTTT. Protein: CASSHPDRTDTQYF.

This rearrangement joins TRBV2 to TRBJ1-1; D possibly corresponds to TRBD1 (5 bases). The V end lost 4 bases, the J end lost 3 bases, and 6 bases lay between the germline ends. Looked up from germline, CDR1 is SNHLY and CDR2 is FYNNEI. This CDR3 is 12 amino acids long. CDR3 amino acids: CASSGDYTEAFF. Here the CDR3 DNA reads TGTGCCAGCAGTGGGGACTACACTGAAGCTTTCTTT.

This clone was detected only a few times. The gene calls are TRBV5-1 and TRBJ2-5; 8 bases align to TRBD1. Unmatched junction bases numbered 4, after V lost 2 bases and J lost 7 bases. CDR3 length equals 13 residues. Germline-derived CDR1 and CDR2 are SGHRS and YFSETQ. The CDR3 DNA follows: TGCGCCAGCAGCTTACTACAGGGGGGGACCCAGTACTTC. Protein: CASSLLQGGTQYF.

This chain connects TRBV5-5 to TRBJ1-5; D unresolved. The V end lost 0 bases, the J end lost 0 bases, and 7 bases lay between the germline ends. Germline V gene sequence: CDR1 SGHKS, CDR2 YYEKEE (reference sequence). There are 15 residues in the CDR3. The CDR3: CASSLGAHSNQPQHF. The CDR3 DNA is TGTGCCAGCAGCTTGGGGGCTCATAGCAATCAGCCCCAGCATTTT.

The chain joins TRBV7-8 to TRBJ2-2, with D possibly being TRBD1 or TRBD2 (5 bases each). The V end lost 0 bases, the J end lost 0 bases, and 8 bases lay between the germline ends. CDR1 is SGHVS and CDR2 is FQNEAQ in the germline V gene. The CDR3 totals 16 residues. This CDR3 is CASSLARGPNTGELFF. The DNA for the CDR3 is TGTGCCAGCAGCTTAGCGAGGGGACCGAACACCGGGGAGCTGTTTTTT.

The chain links TRBV5-4 to TRBJ2-4; D is perhaps TRBD1 or TRBD2 (5 bases each). This CDR3 comprises 15 residues. Germline lookup yields CDR1 SGHNT and CDR2 YYREEE (reference sequence). Trimming removed 0 bases at V and 2 bases at J, with 9 bases between. For the CDR3, the DNA is TGTGCCAGCAGCTTGGTAGGGACGACCAAAAACATTCAGTACTTC. Its protein is CASSLVGTTKNIQYF.

DNA for the CDR3: TGTGCCAGCAGACAGAGAGGGGGTGAGACAGGGCAAGAGACCCAGTACTTC. Translated: CASRQRGGETGQETQYF. The rearrangement uses TRBV7-8 and TRBJ2-5; 7 nucleotides agree with TRBD1. CDR3 size: 17 residues. Germline V lookup: CDR1 SGHVS, CDR2 FQNEAQ. The J segment lost 2 bases and the V segment lost 6 bases, leaving 15 bases of the junction unmatched.

The count of this clone is one. The chain joins TRBV5-1 to TRBJ1-6; D remains ambiguous. There are 14 residues in the CDR3. Germline V gives CDR1 SGHRS, CDR2 YFSETQ. V lost 0 bases and J lost 5, with 6 bases in between. This CDR3 is CASSLAWDNSPLHF. The DNA for the CDR3 is TGCGCCAGCAGCTTGGCTTGGGATAATTCACCCCTCCACTTT.

The chain is built from TRBV19 and TRBJ1-2; TRBD1 aligns across 9 bases. Unmatched junction bases numbered 11, after V lost 5 bases and J lost 4 bases. This CDR3 comprises 16 residues. The germline V gene encodes CDR1 LNHDA and CDR2 SQIVND (reference sequence). The DNA of the CDR3 is TGTGCCAGTAGTCTCTCCCTTGGGACAGGGACCTATGGCTACACCTTC. It specifies CASSLSLGTGTYGYTF.

The chain joins TRBV9 to TRBJ1-2; D not certain. V was pared by 0 bases and J by 2 bases, with 5 bases between. This CDR3 has 13 residues. From germline, CDR1 is SGDLS and CDR2 YYNGEE. The CDR3 DNA reads as TGTGCCAGCAGCGTAGGCAGGAACTATGGCTACACCTTC. Translation: CASSVGRNYGYTF. The full variable domain, its missing parts supplied by reference TRBV9 and TRBJ1-2, is DSGVTQTPKHLITATGQRVTLRCSPRSGDLSVYWYQQSLDQGLQFLIQYYNGEERAKGNILERFSAQQFPDLHSELNLSSLELGDSALYFCASSVGRNYGYTFGSGTRLTVV.

The chain is built from TRBV4-3 and TRBJ1-4; D remains unclear. V was trimmed by 2 bases and J by 7 bases, leaving 17 bases between them. This CDR3 contains 16 residues. Per germline, CDR1 LGHNA and CDR2 YSLEER. CDR3 sequence (DNA): TGCGCCAGCAGCCAACGACTTGGCGGGTCAGGTGAAAAACTGTTTTTT. Its translation: CASSQRLGGSGEKLFF.

This chain connects TRBV6-1 to TRBJ2-7; 7 bases align to TRBD1. There are 13 residues in the CDR3. The germline V gene encodes CDR1 MNHNS and CDR2 SASEGT. J lost 2 bases, V lost 5 bases, and 3 bases had no gene match. CDR3 sequence reads: CASSKTGTYEQYF. The CDR3 DNA sequence: TGTGCCAGCAGTAAGACAGGGACCTACGAGCAGTACTTC.

The chain links TRBV3-1 (or the pseudogene TRBV3-2) to TRBJ2-3; D uncertain. Germline V gene lookup returns CDR1 LGHDT and CDR2 YNNKEL (reference sequence). V lost 4 bases, J lost 2 bases, and 16 bases lay in between. The CDR3 is 16 amino acids. The CDR3: CASSRAIQKNTDTQYF. CDR3 nucleotide sequence: TGTGCCAGCAGCCGAGCGATTCAGAAAAACACAGATACGCAGTATTTT.